The source of this TCR beta chain is a study of CD8 T cells in ankylosing spondylitis. Study findings and constraints: Ankylosing spondylitis blood seemed to carry a telltale TCR beta motif made of roughly 8 highly homologous variants. There were earlier reports of some motif variants in reactive arthritis synovial fluid and blood. Clones tied to disease were said to be significantly enriched in matched ankylosing spondylitis synovial fluid.

This clonotype has more than one count but fewer than ten. As yet, its antigen is unknown. Using its own MiXCR run on the 5' RACE reads, TCRdb lists one record per CDR3 protein. Here the sample spans around 540,000 distinct CDR3 sequences, roughly 12% being singletons. The receptor was isolated from a male donor with ankylosing spondylitis. Sequencing used blood, either unsorted or a sorted T cell fraction (not recorded which).

This CDR3 reads CASSPWTEPSGEQYF. DNA of the CDR3: TGTGCCAGCAGCCCGTGGACCGAGCCGTCGGGCGAGCAGTACTTC. This sequence joins TRBV9 and TRBJ2-7; no definite D call. The CDR3 spans 15 residues. V shed 4 bases and J shed 6 bases, with 20 bases lying between them. CDR1 is SGDLS, CDR2 YYNGEE, per germline.